Reported below is one T cell receptor (beta chain). This entry comes from a study of Ad26.COV2.S vaccination and SARS-CoV-2 variants. The treatment: some 20 received Ad26.COV2.S at low or high dose, single or two shots; a few received placebo; per-sample allocation not given. All samples were drawn on day 63, counting from the first vaccine or placebo injection. In germline, CDR1 is SNHLY, CDR2 FYNNEI. The V gene lost 6 bases and the J gene lost 2 bases, with 8 bases spanning the gap. There are 12 residues in the CDR3. TCRdb's table, derived via immunoSEQ multiplex PCR, lists solely in-frame clones and lacks some. Among 440,000 or so clones listed, 90% were seen once.

The source is a person aged 18-65 years who received the Ad26.COV2.S COVID-19 vaccine or a placebo. Sequencing was performed on peripheral blood, taken in a trial of Ad26.COV2.S vaccine versus placebo. The chain uses TRBV2 and TRBJ2-7, with unresolved D. CDR3 sequence reads: CASRGLAYEQYF. In nucleotides, the CDR3 is TGTGCCAGCAGAGGGTTAGCCTACGAGCAGTACTTC.